This TCR beta chain is from a study of control samples from healthy donors and cancer patients. The CDR3 consists of 15 residues. With V trimmed by 0 bases and J by 3 bases, 2 bases remained unmatched. Germline CDR1 is SGDLS and CDR2 is YYNGEE. Regarding this clone: This sample includes further DNA sequences coding for the same CDR3.

This table comes from immunoSEQ multiplex PCR, and its TCRdb copy is limited to in-frame clones, with some not included. The profile shows about 92,000 clones, approximately 78% of them singletons. The TCR comes from a woman aged 60-75 years in good health. The V gene is TRBV9, the J gene TRBJ2-1, with TRBD2 identical over 8 bases. Material: blood. CDR3 protein: CASSVESGSYNEQFF. The CDR3 DNA reads TGTGCCAGCAGCGTAGAAAGCGGGAGCTACAATGAGCAGTTCTTC.